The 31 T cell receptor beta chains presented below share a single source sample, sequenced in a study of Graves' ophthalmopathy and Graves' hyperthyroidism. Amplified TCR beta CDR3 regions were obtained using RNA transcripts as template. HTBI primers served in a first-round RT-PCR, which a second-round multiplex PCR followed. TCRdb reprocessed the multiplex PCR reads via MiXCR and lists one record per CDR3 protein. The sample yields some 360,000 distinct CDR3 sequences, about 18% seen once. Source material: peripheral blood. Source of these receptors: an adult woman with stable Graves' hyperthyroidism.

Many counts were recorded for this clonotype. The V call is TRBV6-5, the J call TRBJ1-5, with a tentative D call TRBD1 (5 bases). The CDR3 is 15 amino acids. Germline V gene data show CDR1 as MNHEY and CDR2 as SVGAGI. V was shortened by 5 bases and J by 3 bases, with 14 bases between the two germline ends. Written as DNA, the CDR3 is TGTGCCAGCAGTCCCCGGGGGGACTTCAATCAGCCCCAGCATTTT. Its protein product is CASSPRGDFNQPQHF.

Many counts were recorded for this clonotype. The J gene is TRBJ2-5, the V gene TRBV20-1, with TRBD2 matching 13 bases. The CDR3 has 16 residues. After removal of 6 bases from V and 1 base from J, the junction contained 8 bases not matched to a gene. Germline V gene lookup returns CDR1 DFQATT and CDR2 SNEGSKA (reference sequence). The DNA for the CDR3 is TGCAGTGCCATTGGACTAGCGGGAGTTGTCCAAGAGACCCAGTACTTC. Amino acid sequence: CSAIGLAGVVQETQYF.

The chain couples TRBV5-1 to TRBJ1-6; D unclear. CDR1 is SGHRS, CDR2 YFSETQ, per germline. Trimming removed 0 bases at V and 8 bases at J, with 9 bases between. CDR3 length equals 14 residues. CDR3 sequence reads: CASSLEWADSPLHF. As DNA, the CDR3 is TGCGCCAGCAGCTTGGAGTGGGCGGATTCACCCCTCCACTTT.

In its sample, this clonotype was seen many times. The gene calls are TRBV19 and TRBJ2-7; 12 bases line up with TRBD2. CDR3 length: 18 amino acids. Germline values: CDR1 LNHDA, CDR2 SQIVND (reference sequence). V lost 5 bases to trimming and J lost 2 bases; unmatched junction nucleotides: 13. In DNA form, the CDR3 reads TGTGCCAGTAGTGGCAGAGCCGGGACTAGCGGGCAGACCTACGAGCAGTACTTC. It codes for CASSGRAGTSGQTYEQYF.

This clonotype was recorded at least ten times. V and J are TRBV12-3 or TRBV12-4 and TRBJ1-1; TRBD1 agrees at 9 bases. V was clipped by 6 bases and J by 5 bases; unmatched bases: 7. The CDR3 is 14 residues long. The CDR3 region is CASRDRGGKTEAFF. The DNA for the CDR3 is TGTGCCAGCAGAGACAGGGGGGGAAAAACTGAAGCTTTCTTT.

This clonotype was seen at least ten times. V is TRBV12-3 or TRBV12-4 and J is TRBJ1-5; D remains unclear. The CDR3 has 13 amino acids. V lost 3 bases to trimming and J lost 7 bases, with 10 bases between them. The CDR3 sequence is CASSLGWEQPQHF. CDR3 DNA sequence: TGTGCCAGCAGTTTGGGGTGGGAGCAGCCCCAGCATTTT.

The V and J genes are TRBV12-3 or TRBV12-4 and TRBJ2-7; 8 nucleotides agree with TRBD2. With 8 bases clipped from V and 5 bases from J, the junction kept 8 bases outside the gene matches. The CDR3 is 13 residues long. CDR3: CASLWAGGHEQYF. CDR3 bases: TGTGCCAGCCTCTGGGCGGGAGGCCACGAGCAGTACTTC.

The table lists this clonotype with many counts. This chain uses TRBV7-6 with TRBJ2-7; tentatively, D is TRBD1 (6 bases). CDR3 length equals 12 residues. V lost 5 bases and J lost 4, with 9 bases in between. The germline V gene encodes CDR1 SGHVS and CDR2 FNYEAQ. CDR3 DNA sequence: TGTGCCAGCAGCAAGGACAGATACGAGCAGTACTTC. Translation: CASSKDRYEQYF. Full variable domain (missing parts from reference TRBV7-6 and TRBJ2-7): GAGVSQSPRYKVTKRGQDVALRCDPISGHVSLYWYRQALGQGPEFLTYFNYEAQQDKSGLPNDRFSAERPEGSISTLTIQRTEQRDSAMYRCASSKDRYEQYFGPGTRLTVT.

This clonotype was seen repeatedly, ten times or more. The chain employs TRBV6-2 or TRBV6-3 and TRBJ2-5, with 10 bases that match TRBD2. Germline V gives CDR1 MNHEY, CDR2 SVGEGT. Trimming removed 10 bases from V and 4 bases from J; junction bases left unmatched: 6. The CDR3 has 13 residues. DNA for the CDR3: TGTGCCACCTCTAGCGGGAGCCCAGAGACCCAGTACTTC. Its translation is CATSSGSPETQYF.

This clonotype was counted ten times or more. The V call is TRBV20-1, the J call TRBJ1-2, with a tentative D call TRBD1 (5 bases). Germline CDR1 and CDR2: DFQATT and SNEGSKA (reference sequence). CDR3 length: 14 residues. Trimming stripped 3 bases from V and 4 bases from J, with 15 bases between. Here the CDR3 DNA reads TGCAGTGCTAGGGGTACCAGGGACGGCTATGGCTACACCTTC. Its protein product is CSARGTRDGYGYTF.

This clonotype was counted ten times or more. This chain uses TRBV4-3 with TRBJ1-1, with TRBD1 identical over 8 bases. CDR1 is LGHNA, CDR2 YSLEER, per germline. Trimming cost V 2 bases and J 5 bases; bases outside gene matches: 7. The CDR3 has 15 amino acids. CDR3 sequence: CASSQPGQGGTEAFF. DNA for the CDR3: TGCGCCAGCAGCCAACCTGGACAGGGAGGGACTGAAGCTTTCTTT.

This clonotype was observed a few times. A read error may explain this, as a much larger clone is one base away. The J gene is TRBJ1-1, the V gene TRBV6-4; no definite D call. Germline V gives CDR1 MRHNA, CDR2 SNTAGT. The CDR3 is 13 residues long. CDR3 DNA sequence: TGTGTCAGCGGCAAGCAGTATCAACCCAACGCTTTCTTT. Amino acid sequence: CVSGKQYQPNAFF.

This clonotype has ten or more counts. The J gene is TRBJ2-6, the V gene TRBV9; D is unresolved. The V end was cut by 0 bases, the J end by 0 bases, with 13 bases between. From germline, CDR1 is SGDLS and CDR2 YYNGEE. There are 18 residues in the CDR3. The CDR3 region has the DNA TGTGCCAGCAGCGTAGGTTCGTGGCAGCCCTCTGGGGCCAACGTCCTGACTTTC. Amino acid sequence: CASSVGSWQPSGANVLTF.

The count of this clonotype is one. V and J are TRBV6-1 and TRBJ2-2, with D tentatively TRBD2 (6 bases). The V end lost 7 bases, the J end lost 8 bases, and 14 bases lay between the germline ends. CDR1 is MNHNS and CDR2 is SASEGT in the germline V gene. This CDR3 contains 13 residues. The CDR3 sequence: CASIEGLIGELFF. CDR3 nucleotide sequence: TGTGCCAGCATTGAGGGACTTATTGGGGAGCTGTTTTTT.

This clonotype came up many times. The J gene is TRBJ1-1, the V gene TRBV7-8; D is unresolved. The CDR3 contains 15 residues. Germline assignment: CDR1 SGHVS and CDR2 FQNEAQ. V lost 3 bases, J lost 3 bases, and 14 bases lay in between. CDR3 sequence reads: CASSFLRPGDTEAFF. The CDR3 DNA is TGTGCCAGCAGCTTCTTACGGCCCGGGGACACTGAAGCTTTCTTT.

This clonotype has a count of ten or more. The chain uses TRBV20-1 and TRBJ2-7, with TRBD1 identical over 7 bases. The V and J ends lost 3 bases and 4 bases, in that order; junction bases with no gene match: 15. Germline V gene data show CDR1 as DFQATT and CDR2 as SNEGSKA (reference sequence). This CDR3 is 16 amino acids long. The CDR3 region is CSARKSTGTVKYEQYF. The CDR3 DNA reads TGCAGTGCTAGGAAATCAACCGGGACAGTAAAATACGAGCAGTACTTC.

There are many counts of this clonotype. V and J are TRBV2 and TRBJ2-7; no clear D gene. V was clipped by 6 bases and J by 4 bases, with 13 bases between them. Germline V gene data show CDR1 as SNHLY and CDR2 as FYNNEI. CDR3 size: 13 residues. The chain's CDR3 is CASRKVVVYEQYF. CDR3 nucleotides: TGTGCCAGCAGGAAGGTGGTAGTTTACGAGCAGTACTTC.

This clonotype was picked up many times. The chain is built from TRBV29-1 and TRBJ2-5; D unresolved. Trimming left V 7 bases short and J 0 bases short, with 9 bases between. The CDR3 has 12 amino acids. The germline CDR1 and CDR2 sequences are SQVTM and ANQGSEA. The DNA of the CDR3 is TGCAGCGCCGCTAACAACCAAGAGACCCAGTACTTC. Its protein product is CSAANNQETQYF.

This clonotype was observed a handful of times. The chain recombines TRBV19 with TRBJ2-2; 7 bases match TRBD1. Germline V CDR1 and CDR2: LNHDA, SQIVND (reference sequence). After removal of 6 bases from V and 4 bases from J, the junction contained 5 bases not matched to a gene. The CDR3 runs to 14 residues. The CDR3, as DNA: TGTGCCAGTAGGCCGACAGGGTCCACCGGGGAGCTGTTTTTT. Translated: CASRPTGSTGELFF.

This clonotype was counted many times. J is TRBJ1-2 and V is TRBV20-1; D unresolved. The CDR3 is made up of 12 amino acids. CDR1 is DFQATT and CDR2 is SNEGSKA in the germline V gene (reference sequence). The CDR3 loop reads CSTRTIGFGYTF. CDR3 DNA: TGCAGCACAAGGACGATTGGCTTCGGCTACACCTTC.

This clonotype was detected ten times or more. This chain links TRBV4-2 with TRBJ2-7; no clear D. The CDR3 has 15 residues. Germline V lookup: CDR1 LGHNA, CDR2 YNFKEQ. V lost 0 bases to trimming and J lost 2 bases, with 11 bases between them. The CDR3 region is CASSQEGDVAYEQYF. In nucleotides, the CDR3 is TGTGCCAGCAGCCAAGAGGGTGACGTCGCCTACGAGCAGTACTTC.

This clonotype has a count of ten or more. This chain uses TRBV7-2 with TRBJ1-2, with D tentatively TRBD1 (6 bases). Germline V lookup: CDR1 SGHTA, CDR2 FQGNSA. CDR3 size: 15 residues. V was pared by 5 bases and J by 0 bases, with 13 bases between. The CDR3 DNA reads TGTGCCAGCAGCCCCGCAGGACAGTCTAACTATGGCTACACCTTC. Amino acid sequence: CASSPAGQSNYGYTF.

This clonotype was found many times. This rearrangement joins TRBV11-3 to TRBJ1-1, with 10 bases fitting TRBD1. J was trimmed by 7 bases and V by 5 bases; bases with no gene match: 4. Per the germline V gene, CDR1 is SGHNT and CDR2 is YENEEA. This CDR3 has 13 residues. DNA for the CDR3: TGTGCCAGCAGCACGGACAGGGGGAGTGAAGCTTTCTTT. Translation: CASSTDRGSEAFF.

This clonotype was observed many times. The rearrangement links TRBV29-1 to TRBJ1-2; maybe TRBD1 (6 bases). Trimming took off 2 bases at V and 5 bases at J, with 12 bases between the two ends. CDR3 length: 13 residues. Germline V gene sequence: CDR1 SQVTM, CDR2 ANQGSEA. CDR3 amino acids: CSVETGGAYGYTF. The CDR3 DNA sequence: TGCAGCGTTGAAACCGGGGGCGCTTATGGCTACACCTTC.

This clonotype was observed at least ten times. DNA for the CDR3: TGTGCCAGCAGTTACTCGGCCGACGCGGAGACCCAGTACTTC. Amino acids: CASSYSADAETQYF. This chain uses TRBV6-5 with TRBJ2-5; D unresolved. V was trimmed by 0 bases and J by 5 bases, leaving 10 bases between them. From germline, CDR1 is MNHEY and CDR2 SVGAGI. This CDR3 is built from 14 residues.

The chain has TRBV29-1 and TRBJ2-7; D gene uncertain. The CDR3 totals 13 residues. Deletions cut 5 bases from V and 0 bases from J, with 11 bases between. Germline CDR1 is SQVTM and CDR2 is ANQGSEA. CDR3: CSVFLPSSYEQYF. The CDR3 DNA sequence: TGCAGCGTTTTTCTGCCGAGCTCCTACGAGCAGTACTTC.

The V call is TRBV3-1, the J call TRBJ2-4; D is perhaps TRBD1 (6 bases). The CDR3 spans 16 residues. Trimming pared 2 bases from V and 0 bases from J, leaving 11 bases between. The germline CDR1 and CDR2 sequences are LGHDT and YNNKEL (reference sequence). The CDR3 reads CASSQTGIIAKNIQYF. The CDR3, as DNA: TGTGCCAGCAGCCAAACAGGGATCATAGCCAAAAACATTCAGTACTTC.

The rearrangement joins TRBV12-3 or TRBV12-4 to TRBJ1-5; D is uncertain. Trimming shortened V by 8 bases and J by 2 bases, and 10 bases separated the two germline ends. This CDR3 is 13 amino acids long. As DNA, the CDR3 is TGTGCCAGCGGGAGTGTGGGCAATCAGCCCCAGCATTTT. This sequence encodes CASGSVGNQPQHF.

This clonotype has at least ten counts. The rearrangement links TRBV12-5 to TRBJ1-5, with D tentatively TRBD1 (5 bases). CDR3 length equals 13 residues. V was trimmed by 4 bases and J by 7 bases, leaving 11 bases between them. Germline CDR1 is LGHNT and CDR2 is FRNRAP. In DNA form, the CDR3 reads TGTGCTAGTGGTTCTCAGGGTAAACAGCCCCAGCATTTT. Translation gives CASGSQGKQPQHF.

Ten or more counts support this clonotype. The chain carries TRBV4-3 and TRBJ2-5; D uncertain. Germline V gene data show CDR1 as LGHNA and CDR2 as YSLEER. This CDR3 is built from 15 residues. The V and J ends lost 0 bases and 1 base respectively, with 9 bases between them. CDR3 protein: CASSQDAGSQETQYF. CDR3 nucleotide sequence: TGCGCCAGCAGCCAAGATGCAGGATCCCAAGAGACCCAGTACTTC.

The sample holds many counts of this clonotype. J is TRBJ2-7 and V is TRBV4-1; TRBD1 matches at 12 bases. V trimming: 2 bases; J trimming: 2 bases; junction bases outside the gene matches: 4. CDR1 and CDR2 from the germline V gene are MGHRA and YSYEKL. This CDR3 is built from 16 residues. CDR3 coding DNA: TGCGCCAGCAGCCAATCGGGGACAGGGGGCCCCTACGAGCAGTACTTC. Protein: CASSQSGTGGPYEQYF.